This T cell receptor beta chain was observed in a study of immune evolution from preneoplasia to lung adenocarcinoma. The assay was immunoSEQ multiplex PCR, and TCRdb's table has in-frame clones only and misses some. Among a few thousand clones listed, about 80% were seen once. The sequenced material came from FFPE lung adenocarcinoma in situ tissue. The sequence derives from a person in their 70s with lung adenocarcinoma.

CDR3 residues: CTSSQRYGPTADTQYF. CDR3 sequence (DNA): TGCACCAGCAGCCAAAGGTACGGCCCCACGGCAGATACGCAGTATTTT. V gene TRBV1 combines with J gene TRBJ2-3. TRBV1 is annotated as a pseudogene. This CDR3 is 16 amino acids long.